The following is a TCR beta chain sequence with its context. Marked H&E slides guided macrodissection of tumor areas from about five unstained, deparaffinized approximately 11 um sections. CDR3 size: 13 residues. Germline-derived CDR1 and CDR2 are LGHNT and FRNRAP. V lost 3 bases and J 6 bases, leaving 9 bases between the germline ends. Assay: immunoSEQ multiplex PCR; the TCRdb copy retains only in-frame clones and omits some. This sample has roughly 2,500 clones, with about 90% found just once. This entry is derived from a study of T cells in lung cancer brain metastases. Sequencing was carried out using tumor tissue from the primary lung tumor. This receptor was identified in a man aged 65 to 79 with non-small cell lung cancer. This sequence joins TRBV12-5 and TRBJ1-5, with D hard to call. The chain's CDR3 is CASGFGPSQPQHF. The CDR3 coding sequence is TGTGCTAGTGGTTTTGGGCCTAGTCAGCCCCAGCATTTT.